The next 21 T cell receptor beta chains were all read from a single sample in a study of T cell responses to AZD1222 COVID-19 vaccine. Generated by immunoSEQ multiplex PCR, the TCRdb table keeps only in-frame clones and is missing some. The sample holds around 91,000 clones; about 88% are singletons and the top ten take roughly 19%. Sequencing used peripheral blood, obtained on day 0 of AZD1222 vaccination. The source of these receptors is an adult in good health.

The rearrangement links TRBV3-1 (or the pseudogene TRBV3-2) to TRBJ1-2, with TRBD1 as a possible D gene (5 bases). The CDR3 is 15 amino acids. The V and J ends lost 0 bases and 0 bases respectively, with 8 bases between them. From germline, CDR1 is LGHDT and CDR2 YNNKEL (reference sequence). CDR3 protein: CASSQDSRANYGYTF. In DNA, the CDR3 is TGTGCCAGCAGCCAAGATTCCAGGGCTAACTATGGCTACACCTTC.

The rearrangement joins TRBV27 to TRBJ2-3; unclear D gene. The V gene lost 5 bases and the J gene lost 4 bases, with 10 bases spanning the gap. The CDR3 loop spans 13 amino acids. Per germline, CDR1 MNHEY and CDR2 SMNVEV (reference sequence). CDR3 nucleotide sequence: TGTGCCAGCAGTGGAGATGGGGCAGATACGCAGTATTTT. Amino acids: CASSGDGADTQYF.

The genes are TRBV10-3 and TRBJ1-6; unclear D gene. Germline loops: CDR1 ENHRY, CDR2 SYGVKD. Trimming left V 3 bases short and J 7 bases short, with 13 bases between. The CDR3 covers 15 residues. The CDR3 bases are TGTGCCATCAGTGACTCCAGTGAACTAAATTCACCCCTCCACTTT. This gives the protein CAISDSSELNSPLHF.

This rearrangement joins TRBV15 to TRBJ2-7, with 7 bases aligning to TRBD1. The CDR3 is 12 residues long. The germline V gene has CDR1 LNHNV and CDR2 YYDKDF (reference sequence). Germline trimming cut 5 bases from V and 8 bases from J; bases unmatched to any gene: 6. In DNA form, the CDR3 reads TGTGCCACCAGCTTTCGACAGGGCAAGCAGTACTTC. Residues: CATSFRQGKQYF.

The rearrangement joins TRBV28 to TRBJ2-7; unclear D gene. The germline CDR1 and CDR2 sequences are MDHEN and SYDVKM. The CDR3 is 14 residues long. Trimming cost V 1 base and J 1 base, with 8 bases left between them. CDR3 in DNA: TGTGCCAGCAGTTTATCGGACGCATCCTACGAGCAGTACTTC. Protein: CASSLSDASYEQYF.

The rearrangement joins TRBV11-3 to TRBJ2-1, with 10 bases that match TRBD2. The CDR3 loop spans 13 amino acids. Trimming took 8 bases from V and 4 from J; bases not matched to a gene: 2. Germline V gives CDR1 SGHNT, CDR2 YENEEA. This CDR3 reads CASGTSEYNEQFF. CDR3 DNA sequence: TGTGCCAGCGGGACTAGCGAGTACAATGAGCAGTTCTTC.

V gene TRBV10-3 combines with J gene TRBJ1-2; possibly TRBD1 for D (6 bases). CDR1 and CDR2 from the germline V gene are ENHRY and SYGVKD. Trimming removed 3 bases from V and 7 bases from J, with 18 bases in between. The CDR3 totals 15 residues. The CDR3 loop is CAISEEVNTGSGYTF. CDR3 sequence (DNA): TGTGCCATCAGTGAAGAAGTAAATACAGGGAGTGGCTACACCTTC.

This rearrangement joins TRBV3-1 (or the pseudogene TRBV3-2) to TRBJ2-1; D unclear. The CDR3 spans 14 residues. Trimming cost V 1 base and J 9 bases, with 13 bases left between them. The germline CDR1 and CDR2 sequences are LGHDT and YNNKEL (reference sequence). The DNA for the CDR3 is TGTGCCAGCAGCCAAGGTTGGCCCCCCTTTGAGCAGTTCTTC. As protein: CASSQGWPPFEQFF.

V usage is TRBV29-1 and J usage is TRBJ1-2; D uncertain. Germline V lookup: CDR1 SQVTM, CDR2 ANQGSEA. V lost 0 bases to trimming and J lost 1 base, with 9 bases between them. The CDR3 spans 14 residues. CDR3 DNA sequence: TGCAGCGTTGAAGATCGGCCGATTAACTATGGCTACACCTTC. Translation: CSVEDRPINYGYTF.

This chain links TRBV6-6 with TRBJ1-4; D might be TRBD1 (6 bases). From germline, CDR1 is MNHNY and CDR2 SVGAGI (reference sequence). The CDR3 spans 13 residues. Here the CDR3 reads CAAWRGVGEKLFF. DNA of the CDR3: TGTGCAGCTTGGAGGGGGGTTGGTGAAAAACTGTTTTTT.

J is TRBJ2-6 and V is TRBV15; D gene uncertain. Trimming took 1 base from V and 0 from J, leaving 4 bases between them. CDR3 size: 15 residues. Germline values: CDR1 LNHNV, CDR2 YYDKDF (reference sequence). This chain's CDR3 is CATSRGASGANVLTF. The CDR3 DNA reads as TGTGCCACCAGCAGAGGAGCCTCTGGGGCCAACGTCCTGACTTTC.

This chain links TRBV7-2 with TRBJ1-6; no reliable D call. V was shortened by 3 bases and J by 7 bases, with 10 bases between the two germline ends. Looked up from germline, CDR1 is SGHTA and CDR2 is FQGNSA. This CDR3 is built from 14 residues. CDR3: CASSFFSANSPLHF. As DNA, the CDR3 is TGTGCCAGCAGCTTCTTTAGCGCCAATTCACCCCTCCACTTT.

V is TRBV21-1 and J is TRBJ2-2; the table calls TRBD1, which could not be checked here. TRBV21-1 is an annotated pseudogene. The CDR3 runs to 19 residues. The CDR3 spells CASSKERGTGPTNTGELFF. As DNA, the CDR3 is TGTGCCAGCAGCAAAGAGAGGGGGACAGGGCCCACGAACACCGGGGAGCTGTTTTTT.

The CDR3 loop reads CASSLYGTSYNEQFF. CDR3 DNA sequence: TGTGCCAGCAGCTTATACGGCACTTCCTACAATGAGCAGTTCTTC. The V call is TRBV7-2, the J call TRBJ2-1; unclear D gene. V dropped 2 bases and J dropped 1 base, with 9 bases sitting between them. Germline V gene sequence: CDR1 SGHTA, CDR2 FQGNSA. The CDR3 extends over 15 amino acids.

This clone was counted between two and nine times. The V and J genes are TRBV2 and TRBJ2-1; 7 nucleotides match TRBD2. Looked up from germline, CDR1 is SNHLY and CDR2 is FYNNEI. This CDR3 spans 14 amino acids. Trimming cost V 7 bases and J 5 bases; bases outside gene matches: 8. The chain's CDR3 is CASTRDYYNNEQFF. The CDR3 DNA reads as TGTGCCAGCACTAGGGACTACTATAACAATGAGCAGTTCTTC.

This clone was detected only once. The rearrangement uses TRBV2 and TRBJ1-5; D remains unclear. The CDR3 spans 15 residues. Germline lookup yields CDR1 SNHLY and CDR2 FYNNEI. Trimming pared 7 bases from V and 2 bases from J, leaving 15 bases between. The CDR3 reads CASTKDVRGNQPQHF. CDR3 coding DNA: TGTGCCAGCACCAAGGACGTACGCGGCAATCAGCCCCAGCATTTT. Full variable domain (remainder filled in from reference TRBV2 and TRBJ1-5): EPEVTQTPSHQVTQMGQEVILRCVPISNHLYFYWYRQILGQKVEFLVSFYNNEISEKSEIFDDQFSVERPDGSNFTLKIRSTKLEDSAMYFCASTKDVRGNQPQHFGDGTRLSIL.

The rearrangement links TRBV24-1 to TRBJ2-2; D perhaps matches TRBD1 (6 bases). V lost 0 bases, J lost 8 bases, and 12 bases lay in between. CDR3 length: 15 residues. CDR1 KGHDR and CDR2 SFDVKD come from the germline V gene. The DNA for the CDR3 is TGTGCCACCAGTGATTTGGCAGGGGTTGCGGGGGAGCTGTTTTTT. It translates to CATSDLAGVAGELFF.

The J gene is TRBJ1-1, the V gene TRBV29-1, with 7 bases lining up with TRBD1. CDR1 is SQVTM and CDR2 is ANQGSEA in the germline V gene. J gave up 0 bases and V 4 bases, and 2 bases lay outside the gene matches. This CDR3 is built from 13 residues. Here the CDR3 reads CSVAGQMNTEAFF. CDR3 in DNA: TGCAGCGTTGCGGGACAGATGAACACTGAAGCTTTCTTT.

The rearrangement uses TRBV5-6 and TRBJ1-6; 7 bases align to TRBD1. The junction had 7 bases not matched to a gene; V was cut back by 4 bases and J by 3 bases. The length of the CDR3 is 16 residues. Per the germline V gene, CDR1 is SGHDT and CDR2 is YYEEEE. The CDR3 DNA follows: TGTGCCAGCAGCCAAGGGGACAGAGTCTATAATTCACCCCTCCACTTT. It translates to CASSQGDRVYNSPLHF.

This chain links TRBV18 with TRBJ1-1; D remains ambiguous. CDR1 and CDR2 from the germline V gene are KGHSH and LQKENI. This CDR3 region has 13 residues. Trimming took off 5 bases at V and 4 bases at J, with 11 bases between the two ends. The CDR3 loop reads CASSGRKITEAFF. DNA for the CDR3: TGTGCCAGCTCAGGCAGGAAGATCACTGAAGCTTTCTTT.

V gene TRBV6-6 combines with J gene TRBJ1-5; TRBD1 agrees at 9 bases. The germline V gene has CDR1 MNHNY and CDR2 SVGAGI (reference sequence). The junction had 4 bases not matched to a gene; V was cut back by 7 bases and J by 9 bases. There are 12 residues in the CDR3. Here the CDR3 reads CASTGTGLPQHF. The CDR3 bases are TGTGCCAGCACTGGGACAGGGTTGCCCCAGCATTTT.